These 24 T cell receptor beta chains came from one sample sequenced in a study of OX40 agonist ivuxolimab in advanced cancers. Data came from immunoSEQ multiplex PCR; TCRdb stores just in-frame clones and leaves some out. The sample lists about 62,000 clones, 79% occurring once. This sample comprised CD4+ or CD8+ T cells sorted from blood, obtained in a trial of the OX40 agonist ivuxolimab. All receptors come from an adult with an advanced solid tumor such as melanoma, head and neck, liver or kidney cancer.

This clone was recorded at least ten times. The same CDR3 can be traced to other DNA sequences in this sample. V is TRBV6-5 and J is TRBJ1-1; D remains ambiguous. The CDR3 runs to 12 residues. The V end lost 2 bases, the J end lost 5 bases, and 6 bases lay between the germline ends. Germline V gene sequence: CDR1 MNHEY, CDR2 SVGAGI. The CDR3 is CASSYGRTEAFF. The CDR3 nucleotides read TGTGCCAGCAGTTACGGACGGACTGAAGCTTTCTTT.

In nucleotides, the CDR3 is TGTGCCAGCAGTTTATACAGGGGGCGTTACAATGAGCAGTTCTTC. Its translation: CASSLYRGRYNEQFF. The rearrangement uses TRBV28 and TRBJ2-1; 9 nucleotides match TRBD1. CDR1 is MDHEN, CDR2 SYDVKM, per germline. The CDR3 length is 15 residues. V was clipped by 1 base and J by 4 bases; unmatched bases: 2.

The CDR3 DNA reads as TGTGCCAGCATACTGACTAGCGGGGGGGCAGATACGCAGTATTTT. Translating it yields CASILTSGGADTQYF. The chain recombines TRBV2 with TRBJ2-3; 14 bases fit TRBD2. The CDR3 contains 15 residues. Germline CDR1 SNHLY, CDR2 FYNNEI. Germline trimming cut 7 bases from V and 4 bases from J; bases unmatched to any gene: 4.

The chain links TRBV10-3 to TRBJ1-2; D is unresolved. The CDR3 totals 12 residues. V was clipped by 2 bases and J by 8 bases, with 9 bases between them. Germline assignment: CDR1 ENHRY and CDR2 SYGVKD. The CDR3 DNA sequence: TGTGCCATCAGTGAGCCCGGGGAAGGCTACACCTTC. This encodes CAISEPGEGYTF.

J is TRBJ2-5 and V is TRBV27; 13 nucleotides match TRBD2. CDR3 length: 17 residues. The ends lost 5 bases at V and 3 bases at J; junction bases unmatched: 9. Germline-derived CDR1 and CDR2 are MNHEY and SMNVEV (reference sequence). CDR3 DNA sequence: TGTGCCAGCAGTCGACTAGCGGGGGGACAAATCGAAGAGACCCAGTACTTC. Translating it yields CASSRLAGGQIEETQYF.

The rearrangement uses TRBV27 and TRBJ2-3, with no clear D. Per the germline V gene, CDR1 is MNHEY and CDR2 is SMNVEV (reference sequence). The ends were cut back, 5 bases at V and 5 bases at J, with 14 bases in the middle. There are 14 residues in the CDR3. The CDR3 loop is CASSIFNPEDTQYF. CDR3 sequence (DNA): TGTGCCAGCAGTATCTTTAACCCCGAAGATACGCAGTATTTT.

This chain connects TRBV6-6 to TRBJ2-7; 10 bases fit TRBD1. V was pared by 7 bases and J by 2 bases, with 8 bases of the junction left unmatched. Per germline, CDR1 MNHNY and CDR2 SVGAGI (reference sequence). The CDR3 totals 15 residues. The CDR3 DNA sequence: TGTGCCAGCAACGCCGGGACAGGGGCCCCCTACGAGCAGTACTTC. Its protein is CASNAGTGAPYEQYF.

J is TRBJ2-5 and V is TRBV4-1; D is uncertain. V shed 3 bases and J shed 5 bases, with 22 bases lying between them. Looked up from germline, CDR1 is MGHRA and CDR2 is YSYEKL. The CDR3 length is 17 residues. The CDR3 nucleotides read TGCGCCAGCAGCCACATCCTCCGACGGACCGTGGAGGAGACCCAGTACTTC. Residues: CASSHILRRTVEETQYF.

This clone was recorded once. The chain combines TRBV11-1 with TRBJ1-1; D is undetermined. The CDR3 runs 13 residues. V lost 1 base and J lost 6, with 9 bases in between. In germline, CDR1 is SGHAT, CDR2 FQDESV (reference sequence). CDR3 DNA sequence: TGTGCCAGCAGCTTAGGCCAGGTCTCTGAAGCTTTCTTT. Protein product: CASSLGQVSEAFF. Drawing the rest from reference TRBV11-1 and TRBJ1-1, the complete variable domain is EAEVAQSPRYKITEKSQAVAFWCDPISGHATLYWYRQILGQGPELLVQFQDESVVDDSQLPKDRFSAERLKGVDSTLKIQPAELGDSAMYLCASSLGQVSEAFFGQGTRLTVV.

The chain joins TRBV9 to TRBJ1-3, with 10 positions matching TRBD1. The V and J ends lost 0 bases and 4 bases, in that order; junction bases with no gene match: 4. The CDR3 contains 16 residues. Per germline, CDR1 SGDLS and CDR2 YYNGEE. The chain's CDR3 is CASSVGQGAIGNTIYF. The CDR3 bases are TGTGCCAGCAGCGTAGGACAGGGGGCTATAGGAAACACCATATATTTT.

The J gene is TRBJ2-5, the V gene TRBV16; D gene ambiguous. Germline V gene sequence: CDR1 KGHSY, CDR2 FQNENV. Deletions cut 2 bases from V and 2 bases from J, with 0 bases between. There are 11 residues in the CDR3. CDR3 in DNA: TGTGCCAGCAGCCAACAAGAGACCCAGTACTTC. Amino acids: CASSQQETQYF.

The chain is built from TRBV7-8 and TRBJ2-7, with 9 positions matching TRBD2. V lost 0 bases, J lost 4 bases, and 4 bases stayed unmatched. The CDR3 runs 15 residues. CDR1 and CDR2 (germline): SGHVS, FQNEAQ. DNA of the CDR3: TGTGCCAGCAGCTTAGCCCCGGGACTAGCTTACGAGCAGTACTTC. Translating gives CASSLAPGLAYEQYF.

The genes are TRBV4-3 and TRBJ1-2, with D possibly being TRBD1 (5 bases). This CDR3 is 14 amino acids long. Trimming took off 0 bases at V and 4 bases at J, with 9 bases between the two ends. From germline, CDR1 is LGHNA and CDR2 YSLEER. CDR3 amino acids: CASSQDRGTYGYTF. The CDR3 coding sequence is TGCGCCAGCAGCCAAGATCGGGGGACCTATGGCTACACCTTC.

This chain links TRBV27 with TRBJ2-7; TRBD2 aligns across 7 bases. From germline, CDR1 is MNHEY and CDR2 SMNVEV (reference sequence). The CDR3 has 12 residues. CDR3 amino acids: CAAGGSYYEQYF. The CDR3 nucleotides are TGTGCGGCAGGCGGGAGTTACTACGAGCAGTACTTC.

This chain joins TRBV4-1 and TRBJ2-5; weak D call: TRBD2 (5 bases). The CDR3 has 13 amino acids. The germline V and J ends were trimmed by 4 bases and 7 bases, with 13 bases remaining between them. Per the germline V gene, CDR1 is MGHRA and CDR2 is YSYEKL. The CDR3 nucleotides read TGCGCCAGCAGCCCTGGACGGGGATGGACCCAGTACTTC. This codes for CASSPGRGWTQYF.

CDR3 in amino acids: CASSASHQLAGGRNEQFF. The CDR3 DNA reads as TGTGCCAGCAGCGCGTCCCACCAACTAGCGGGGGGGCGGAATGAGCAGTTCTTC. The chain combines TRBV9 with TRBJ2-1, with 13 bases that match TRBD2. J gave up 7 bases and V 3 bases, and 13 bases lay outside the gene matches. Germline V gene data show CDR1 as SGDLS and CDR2 as YYNGEE. The CDR3 is 18 amino acids. The full variable domain, completed using reference TRBV9 and TRBJ2-1, is DSGVTQTPKHLITATGQRVTLRCSPRSGDLSVYWYQQSLDQGLQFLIQYYNGEERAKGNILERFSAQQFPDLHSELNLSSLELGDSALYFCASSASHQLAGGRNEQFFGPGTRLTVL.

V gene TRBV15 combines with J gene TRBJ2-3, with a weak D call TRBD2 (5 bases). The V end was cut by 4 bases, the J end by 2 bases, with 16 bases between. CDR1 and CDR2 from the germline V gene are LNHNV and YYDKDF (reference sequence). The CDR3 is made up of 16 amino acids. This CDR3 is CATSTVASGYTDTQYF. The CDR3 bases are TGTGCCACCAGCACGGTGGCGAGCGGATACACAGATACGCAGTATTTT.

The rearrangement links TRBV7-9 to TRBJ1-1; a possible D gene is TRBD1 (5 bases). V was cut by 1 base and J by 4 bases, with 13 bases left in between. This CDR3 has 15 amino acids. CDR1 and CDR2 (germline): SEHNR, FQNEAQ (reference sequence). Here the CDR3 reads CASSLVGGVGTEAFF. The CDR3 DNA is TGTGCCAGCAGCTTAGTAGGAGGGGTGGGCACTGAAGCTTTCTTT.

The chain joins TRBV6-1 to TRBJ2-2; no clear D gene. Per germline, CDR1 MNHNS and CDR2 SASEGT. The CDR3 has 13 residues. Trimming removed 3 bases at V and 6 bases at J, with 8 bases between. CDR3 amino acids: CASSDPAAGELFF. In nucleotides, the CDR3 is TGTGCCAGCAGTGACCCTGCGGCCGGGGAGCTGTTTTTT.

The CDR3 nucleotides are TGTGCCAGCAGCGTAGAGGCAGGGATAGCCTACGAGCAGTACTTC. Its protein is CASSVEAGIAYEQYF. This sequence joins TRBV9 and TRBJ2-7, with D maybe TRBD1 (5 bases). CDR3 size: 15 residues. Trimming took 0 bases from V and 2 from J, leaving 12 bases between them. Germline CDR1 is SGDLS and CDR2 is YYNGEE.

A few counts support this clone. This chain links TRBV19 with TRBJ2-7; 8 bases are shared with TRBD1. The CDR3 has 14 residues. V trimming: 5 bases; J trimming: 0 bases; junction bases outside the gene matches: 3. Germline lookup yields CDR1 LNHDA and CDR2 SQIVND (reference sequence). In DNA form, the CDR3 reads TGTGCCAGTAGTGACAGGGGCCTCTCCTACGAGCAGTACTTC. It yields the protein CASSDRGLSYEQYF.

V gene TRBV5-1 combines with J gene TRBJ2-1; D might be TRBD1 (5 bases). V dropped 7 bases and J dropped 4 bases, with 15 bases sitting between them. This CDR3 contains 14 residues. Germline-derived CDR1 and CDR2 are SGHRS and YFSETQ. CDR3 DNA sequence: TGCGCCAGCCAGACAACCGCAGGGTACAATGAGCAGTTCTTC. Translated, it gives CASQTTAGYNEQFF. The whole variable domain, filled in from reference TRBV5-1 and TRBJ2-1, reads KAGVTQTPRYLIKTRGQQVTLSCSPISGHRSVSWYQQTPGQGLQFLFEYFSETQRNKGNFPGRFSGRQFSNSRSEMNVSTLELGDSALYLCASQTTAGYNEQFFGPGTRLTVL.

The rearrangement joins TRBV29-1 to TRBJ2-5; D gene ambiguous. V lost 5 bases and J lost 0, with 7 bases in between. Germline lookup yields CDR1 SQVTM and CDR2 ANQGSEA. The CDR3 totals 12 residues. CDR3 DNA sequence: TGCAGCGTTTGGCGTTACCAAGAGACCCAGTACTTC. This encodes CSVWRYQETQYF.

V gene TRBV27 combines with J gene TRBJ2-1; 7 bases map to TRBD1. This CDR3 is 13 amino acids long. Germline V lookup: CDR1 MNHEY, CDR2 SMNVEV (reference sequence). J was trimmed by 3 bases and V by 4 bases; bases with no gene match: 0. The CDR3 nucleotides read TGTGCCAGCAGTTGGACAGGCTACAATGAGCAGTTCTTC. Its translation: CASSWTGYNEQFF.